These 32 T cell receptor beta chains were sequenced from one sample in a study of T cell clonality in common variable immunodeficiency. The data were produced by immunoSEQ multiplex PCR, yet TCRdb's version contains in-frame clones alone and is incomplete. Singletons are absent from the sample, which has about 52,000 clones. The sample consisted of peripheral blood mononuclear cells. All receptors come from a person between 18 and 75 years old in good health.

This clone was recorded at least ten times. The read gets to within 3 residues of the CDR3 end, and the germline J gene fills in the rest. The chain combines TRBV29-1 with TRBJ1-2, with 7 bases aligning to TRBD1. V was clipped by 5 bases and J by 1 base; unmatched bases: 7. CDR1 is SQVTM and CDR2 is ANQGSEA in the germline V gene. CDR3 length: 14 residues. Incomplete CDR3 DNA: TGCAGCGTTAGCAGGGGGAGTGTTAACTATGGC. As protein: CSVSRGSVNYG. The full CDR3 is CSVSRGSVNYGYTF.

This clone was observed at least ten times. The observed sequence ends 3 residues before the CDR3 terminus, with the missing tail filled in from the germline J gene. The chain links TRBV9 to TRBJ2-5, with D unclear. V lost 0 bases to trimming and J lost 3 bases, with 6 bases between them. CDR1 and CDR2 (germline): SGDLS, YYNGEE. This CDR3 is 13 amino acids long. This chain's CDR3 is CASSVGTEETQYF. The sequenced CDR3 bases are TGTGCCAGCAGCGTAGGAACAGAAGAGACC.

Of note for this clone: The read stops 3 residues short of the end of the CDR3; the missing end is completed from the germline J gene. V and J are TRBV7-9 and TRBJ1-2, with D perhaps TRBD1 (6 bases). The CDR3 loop spans 15 amino acids. Germline V gene sequence: CDR1 SEHNR, CDR2 FQNEAQ (reference sequence). The CDR3 reads CASSLGGGPSYDYTF. The covered CDR3 bases are TGTGCCAGCAGCTTAGGGGGGGGCCCCTCCTACGAC.

This clone was detected ten times or more. CDR3 bases read: TGTGCCAGCAGTGAGTGGGGGGGCATCAACAATGAG. Translating it yields CASSEWGGINNE. In full, the CDR3 is CASSEWGGINNEQFF. The chain has TRBV2 and TRBJ2-1; tentatively, D is TRBD2 (7 bases). The read is 3 residues too short to cover the CDR3 end, so that end is filled in from the germline J gene. Germline assignment: CDR1 SNHLY and CDR2 FYNNEI. The CDR3 length is 15 residues. Trimming left V 3 bases short and J 5 bases short, with 14 bases between. Together with reference TRBV2 and TRBJ2-1, the CDR3 gives the full variable domain: EPEVTQTPSHQVTQMGQEVILRCVPISNHLYFYWYRQILGQKVEFLVSFYNNEISEKSEIFDDQFSVERPDGSNFTLKIRSTKLEDSAMYFCASSEWGGINNEQFFGPGTRLTVL.

This clone was counted many times. The CDR3 sequence is CASSDGTSGGNEQFF. The part of the CDR3 DNA that was read is TGTGCCAGCAGTGACGGGACTAGCGGGGGGAATGAG. The gene calls are TRBV6-4 and TRBJ2-1; 15 bases match TRBD2. The observed sequence ends 3 residues before the CDR3 terminus, with the missing tail filled in from the germline J gene. Germline V CDR1 and CDR2: MRHNA, SNTAGT. The V gene end was trimmed by 2 bases and the J gene end by 7 bases; junction bases not matched to a gene: 0. The CDR3 is 15 amino acids.

The table lists this clone with many counts. The read ends 3 residues shy of where the CDR3 ends; the end is completed using the germline J gene. This rearrangement joins TRBV7-9 to TRBJ2-3; TRBD2 aligns across 11 bases. Germline V gene data show CDR1 as SEHNR and CDR2 as FQNEAQ (reference sequence). The V gene end was trimmed by 6 bases and the J gene end by 5 bases; junction bases not matched to a gene: 4. The CDR3 sequence is 14 residues long. The covered CDR3 bases are TGTGCCAGCAGACCCGGACTAGCGGGAGATACG. This sequence encodes CASRPGLAGDT. The whole CDR3 sequence reads CASRPGLAGDTQYF. Drawing the rest from reference TRBV7-9 and TRBJ2-3, the complete variable domain is DTGVSQNPRHKITKRGQNVTFRCDPISEHNRLYWYRQTLGQGPEFLTYFQNEAQLEKSRLLSDRFSAERPKGSFSTLEIQRTEQGDSAMYLCASRPGLAGDTQYFGPGTRLTVL.

As to this clone: The read ends 3 residues shy of where the CDR3 ends; the end is completed using the germline J gene. The gene calls are TRBV7-6 and TRBJ1-2; D is uncertain. Germline lookup yields CDR1 SGHVS and CDR2 FNYEAQ. This CDR3 has 16 amino acids. CDR3 DNA (partial): TGTGCCAGCAGCTTAGGTACAGCAGGAGGCTCCTACGAC. Translated: CASSLGTAGGSYD. The full CDR3 sequence reads CASSLGTAGGSYDYTF.

This clone showed up just a few times. Read coverage stops 3 residues before the CDR3 terminus; the germline J gene supplies the remainder. J is TRBJ1-2 and V is TRBV10-2, with D possibly TRBD1 on 6 matching bases. The V and J ends lost 5 bases and 5 bases respectively, with 15 bases between them. The germline V gene encodes CDR1 WSHSY and CDR2 SAAADI. There are 14 residues in the CDR3. The sequenced part of the CDR3 DNA is TGCGCCAGCAGTTCCCGCGGGGGGCAATATGGC. This codes for CASSSRGGQYG. Given in full, the CDR3 is CASSSRGGQYGYTF.

This clone showed up many times. The read terminates 3 residues before the CDR3 end, so the remaining end is supplied by the germline J gene. J is TRBJ2-3 and V is TRBV5-1; D might be TRBD1 (6 bases). The CDR3 runs 14 residues. V was pared by 4 bases and J by 1 base, with 10 bases between. Germline CDR1 is SGHRS and CDR2 is YFSETQ. The CDR3 bases that were read are TGCGCCAGCAGCCAGGACAGTGGCACAGATACG. This translates into CASSQDSGTDT. The entire CDR3 protein reads CASSQDSGTDTQYF.

There are many counts of this clone. The missing CDR3 end, 3 residues past where the read stops, is filled in from the germline J gene. This chain connects TRBV7-2 to TRBJ2-3; the match to TRBD2 covers 8 bases. The germline CDR1 and CDR2 sequences are SGHTA and FQGNSA. J lost 7 bases, V lost 6 bases, and 12 bases had no gene match. The CDR3 is 15 amino acids. CDR3 sequence: CASRPPGLGTYTQYF. The covered CDR3 bases are TGTGCCAGCAGACCACCGGGACTAGGAACTTATACG.

This clone was seen more than once but under ten times. The sequenced fragment ends 3 residues before the CDR3 boundary, so the rest is inferred from the germline J gene. This chain joins TRBV5-1 and TRBJ2-3; D is uncertain. The CDR3 totals 15 residues. From germline, CDR1 is SGHRS and CDR2 YFSETQ. The covered CDR3 bases are TGCGCCAGCAGCCTCCGCGGTGGCGATCAAGAGACG. Translating it yields CASSLRGGDQET. The full CDR3 reads CASSLRGGDQETQYF. Variable domain in full (rest from reference TRBV5-1 and TRBJ2-3): KAGVTQTPRYLIKTRGQQVTLSCSPISGHRSVSWYQQTPGQGLQFLFEYFSETQRNKGNFPGRFSGRQFSNSRSEMNVSTLELGDSALYLCASSLRGGDQETQYFGPGTRLTVL.

This clone has a count of ten or more. The sequenced fragment ends 3 residues before the CDR3 boundary, so the rest is inferred from the germline J gene. The chain is built from TRBV12-3 or TRBV12-4 and TRBJ1-3; TRBD1 matches at 7 bases. This CDR3 has 17 amino acids. With V trimmed by 0 bases and J by 0 bases, 5 bases remained unmatched. CDR3 sequence reads: CASSLAKGQSSGNTIYF. Partial CDR3 DNA: TGTGCCAGCAGTTTAGCGAAGGGACAGAGCTCTGGAAACACC.

This clone came up many times. The read stops 3 residues short of the end of the CDR3; the missing end is completed from the germline J gene. The J gene is TRBJ2-5, the V gene TRBV2, with 12 bases fitting TRBD2. The trim removed 2 bases at V and 5 bases at J, leaving 6 bases unmatched. The CDR3 is 16 amino acids. The V gene's germline CDR1 is SNHLY and CDR2 FYNNEI. Incomplete CDR3 DNA: TGTGCCAGCAGTGAACCACTAGCGGGGGGATGGGAGACC. Translation gives CASSEPLAGGWET. In full, the CDR3 reads CASSEPLAGGWETQYF. The variable domain in full, completed from reference TRBV2 and TRBJ2-5, reads EPEVTQTPSHQVTQMGQEVILRCVPISNHLYFYWYRQILGQKVEFLVSFYNNEISEKSEIFDDQFSVERPDGSNFTLKIRSTKLEDSAMYFCASSEPLAGGWETQYFGPGTRLLVL.

Ten or more counts support this clone. The read terminates 3 residues ahead of where the CDR3 ends, so the germline J gene completes it. J is TRBJ1-5 and V is TRBV30, with 7 bases matching TRBD1. The CDR3 consists of 15 residues. The J segment lost 4 bases and the V segment lost 6 bases, leaving 12 bases of the junction unmatched. Germline loops: CDR1 GTSNPN, CDR2 SVGIG (reference sequence). This chain's CDR3 is CACNKGDSTNQPQHF. The DNA read from the CDR3 is TGTGCCTGCAATAAGGGGGACAGTACGAATCAGCCC.

Regarding this clone: The read terminates 3 residues before the CDR3 end, so the remaining end is supplied by the germline J gene. J is TRBJ1-5 and V is TRBV18; D is unclear. The V gene lost 6 bases and the J gene lost 2 bases, with 14 bases spanning the gap. The CDR3 is 15 amino acids. Germline V gene lookup returns CDR1 KGHSH and CDR2 LQKENI. Partial CDR3 DNA: TGTGCCAGCTCCCAAAAGGGTTTGGGCAATCAGCCC. Protein sequence: CASSQKGLGNQP. The CDR3 in its entirety is CASSQKGLGNQPQHF.

This clone was recorded at least ten times. The read stops 3 residues short of the end of the CDR3; the missing end is completed from the germline J gene. The same CDR3 is also encoded by other DNA sequences in this sample. The rearrangement uses TRBV20-1 and TRBJ1-2; 11 bases map to TRBD1. The CDR3 runs 13 residues. The germline gives CDR1 DFQATT, CDR2 SNEGSKA (reference sequence). CDR3 protein: CSAEGQGGRGYTF. The CDR3 DNA, read in part, is TGCAGTGCGGAGGGACAGGGGGGCCGGGGC.

This clone was counted at least ten times. The CDR3 extends 3 residues past the end of the read, so its final part is completed from the germline J gene. This specimen includes other DNA sequences encoding the same CDR3. The V and J genes are TRBV30 and TRBJ1-3; D gene unclear. The CDR3 runs to 14 residues. Germline-derived CDR1 and CDR2 are GTSNPN and SVGIG (reference sequence). With 4 bases removed from V and 0 bases from J, the gap between germline ends came to 10 bases. CDR3 bases read: TGTGCCTGGAATCAGGCCATCTCTGGAAACACC. Translated: CAWNQAISGNT. The whole CDR3 region reads CAWNQAISGNTIYF.

In this sample, this clone turned up many times. A junction boundary mismatches the germline segment, possibly from a read error. Read sequence stops 3 residues before the CDR3 end, and the germline J gene provides the missing end. V and J are TRBV10-3 and TRBJ2-1, with D maybe TRBD2 (5 bases). Germline CDR1 and CDR2: ENHRY and SYGVKD. This CDR3 region has 15 residues. Partial CDR3 DNA: TGTGCCATCGGTGAGGAGGTAGGGTCCTACAATGAG. Protein: CAIGEEVGSYNE. The CDR3, in full, reads CAIGEEVGSYNEQFF.

This clone was seen at least ten times. The read terminates 3 residues ahead of where the CDR3 ends, so the germline J gene completes it. The rearrangement uses TRBV5-1 and TRBJ2-1, with D possibly TRBD2 on 5 matching bases. The CDR3 is 13 amino acids. V was trimmed by 6 bases and J by 8 bases, leaving 15 bases between them. Germline values: CDR1 SGHRS, CDR2 YFSETQ. The sequenced part of the CDR3 DNA is TGCGCCAGCACGTACGGACTCCCGGATGAG. It translates to CASTYGLPDE. From start to end, the CDR3 is CASTYGLPDEQFF.

This clone was counted many times. The CDR3 goes on 3 residues after the read ends, and that part is filled in from the germline J gene. V is TRBV20-1 and J is TRBJ2-2; 10 positions agree with TRBD2. Looked up from germline, CDR1 is DFQATT and CDR2 is SNEGSKA (reference sequence). V gave up 1 base and J gave up 5 bases; unmatched junction bases: 4. This CDR3 spans 15 amino acids. The sequenced part of the CDR3 DNA is TGCAGTGCTAGAGTGGTAGCGGGGGGAACCGGGGAG. It encodes CSARVVAGGTGE. The full CDR3 reads CSARVVAGGTGELFF.

This clone was observed at least ten times. The read stops 3 residues short of the end of the CDR3; the missing end is completed from the germline J gene. Other nucleotide sequences from this sample produce the same CDR3. The J gene is TRBJ1-4, the V gene TRBV5-1; TRBD1 is a possible D gene (6 bases). V lost 0 bases to trimming and J lost 5 bases, with 14 bases between them. From germline, CDR1 is SGHRS and CDR2 YFSETQ. The CDR3 runs to 16 residues. This chain's CDR3 is CASSLGEGDGNEKLFF. CDR3 bases read: TGCGCCAGCAGCTTGGGCGAGGGGGACGGCAATGAAAAA.

CDR3 DNA, as far as it was read: TGTGCCAGTCACGATGGCTGGGGGCAAGGAAACTATGGC. It encodes CASHDGWGQGNYG. The CDR3 as a whole reads CASHDGWGQGNYGYTF. The rearrangement joins TRBV19 to TRBJ1-2; a possible D gene is TRBD1 (6 bases). The read comes to an end 3 residues before the CDR3 does, leaving the germline J gene to fill in the end. CDR1 is LNHDA, CDR2 SQIVND, per germline (reference sequence). V gave up 8 bases and J gave up 2 bases, with 21 bases separating them. The CDR3 has 16 amino acids.

In its sample, this clone was seen many times. The read comes to an end 3 residues before the CDR3 does, leaving the germline J gene to fill in the end. J is TRBJ2-2 and V is TRBV30; 8 bases fit TRBD1. Trimming removed 3 bases from V and 7 bases from J; junction bases left unmatched: 7. CDR3 length: 14 residues. CDR1 is GTSNPN, CDR2 SVGIG, per germline (reference sequence). The CDR3 here is CAWSNPTGVGELFF. Partial CDR3 DNA: TGTGCCTGGAGCAATCCGACAGGGGTCGGGGAG.

This clone was detected many times. Read coverage stops 3 residues before the CDR3 terminus; the germline J gene supplies the remainder. The rearrangement joins TRBV20-1 to TRBJ2-7; the match to TRBD2 covers 11 bases. Germline CDR1 DFQATT, CDR2 SNEGSKA (reference sequence). This CDR3 contains 14 residues. Trimming at V came to 3 bases and at J to 1 base, leaving 2 bases not matched to a gene. The CDR3 is CSARTSGNSYEQYF. Incomplete CDR3 DNA: TGCAGTGCTAGGACTAGCGGGAATTCCTACGAG.

In this sample, this clone turned up many times. The read finishes 3 residues shy of the CDR3 end, and the germline J gene is used to complete it. The J gene is TRBJ2-1, the V gene TRBV20-1; 12 positions agree with TRBD2. This CDR3 spans 17 amino acids. Losses at the gene ends were 6 bases for V and 5 bases for J; bases not matched to a gene: 14. Germline loops: CDR1 DFQATT, CDR2 SNEGSKA (reference sequence). The CDR3 region is CSAKFPPLAGGHNEQFF. The CDR3 bases that were read are TGCAGTGCCAAATTTCCCCCTCTAGCGGGGGGGCACAATGAG.

This clone was observed at least ten times. The CDR3 spells CASTPGANTGELFF. Incomplete CDR3 DNA: TGTGCCAGTACCCCAGGGGCGAACACCGGGGAG. This chain joins TRBV19 and TRBJ2-2, with D perhaps matching TRBD1 (6 bases). The sequenced fragment ends 3 residues before the CDR3 boundary, so the rest is inferred from the germline J gene. From germline, CDR1 is LNHDA and CDR2 SQIVND (reference sequence). The CDR3 totals 14 residues. Trimming removed 7 bases from V and 0 bases from J, with 9 bases in between.

The table lists this clone with many counts. The read stops 3 residues short of the end of the CDR3; the missing end is completed from the germline J gene. The chain is built from TRBV10-3 and TRBJ2-3; TRBD2 is a possible D gene (6 bases). CDR3 size: 14 residues. Per the germline V gene, CDR1 is ENHRY and CDR2 is SYGVKD. Trimming cost V 6 bases and J 1 base, with 11 bases left between them. The CDR3 protein is CAIRVGEGTDTQYF. The covered CDR3 bases are TGTGCCATCAGGGTCGGGGAGGGCACAGATACG.

This clone appeared many times. The observed sequence ends 3 residues before the CDR3 terminus, with the missing tail filled in from the germline J gene. The genes are TRBV7-6 and TRBJ2-2; 11 bases align to TRBD2. The CDR3 contains 15 residues. With 5 bases clipped from V and 4 bases from J, the junction kept 3 bases outside the gene matches. The germline CDR1 and CDR2 sequences are SGHVS and FNYEAQ. The CDR3 bases that were read are TGTGCCAGCAGCCCCGGGACTAGCGGCACCGGGGAG. This codes for CASSPGTSGTGE. The entire CDR3 is CASSPGTSGTGELFF.

This clone occurred many times. Coverage ceases 3 residues before the CDR3 finishes, and the germline J gene fills in the end. This chain uses TRBV20-1 with TRBJ1-2; D may be TRBD1 (5 bases). V shed 4 bases and J shed 7 bases, with 19 bases lying between them. This CDR3 region has 14 residues. Per the germline V gene, CDR1 is DFQATT and CDR2 is SNEGSKA (reference sequence). CDR3: CSAKKLKTVSGYTF. CDR3 bases read: TGCAGTGCTAAGAAACTAAAGACAGTCTCTGGC.

In its sample, this clone was seen many times. Coverage ceases 3 residues before the CDR3 finishes, and the germline J gene fills in the end. The gene calls are TRBV2 and TRBJ2-7; a possible D gene is TRBD2 (5 bases). V was shortened by 4 bases and J by 3 bases, with 13 bases between the two germline ends. Looked up from germline, CDR1 is SNHLY and CDR2 is FYNNEI. This CDR3 is 14 amino acids long. The CDR3 bases that were read are TGTGCCAGCAGTGGTTTTACGGGGATCTACGAG. It encodes CASSGFTGIYE. The CDR3, in full, reads CASSGFTGIYEQYF.

This clone was recorded at least ten times. Read sequence stops 3 residues before the CDR3 end, and the germline J gene provides the missing end. The rearrangement links TRBV11-3 to TRBJ2-2, with D unclear. This CDR3 is built from 13 residues. V was pared by 5 bases and J by 5 bases, with 9 bases between. CDR1 is SGHNT, CDR2 YENEEA, per germline. The CDR3 sequence is CASSLARTGELFF. Incomplete CDR3 DNA: TGTGCCAGCAGCCTTGCCCGGACCGGGGAG. The full variable domain, with the rest looked up from reference TRBV11-3 and TRBJ2-2, is EAGVVQSPRYKIIEKKQPVAFWCNPISGHNTLYWYLQNLGQGPELLIRYENEEAVDDSQLPKDRFSAERLKGVDSTLKIQPAELGDSAVYLCASSLARTGELFFGEGSRLTVL.

This clone was seen at least ten times. The CDR3 end is not reached by the read, which stops 3 residues before it; the germline J gene fills it in. The chain joins TRBV6-4 to TRBJ1-1, with a weak D call TRBD1 (5 bases). This CDR3 is 12 amino acids long. The V gene lost 10 bases and the J gene lost 3 bases, with 12 bases spanning the gap. Germline-derived CDR1 and CDR2 are MRHNA and SNTAGT. CDR3 amino acids: CANGGRDTEAFF. The sequenced part of the CDR3 DNA is TGTGCCAACGGGGGAAGGGACACTGAA.